These 14 T cell receptor beta chains were all obtained from the same sample, sequenced in a study of CD8+CD57+ T cells in acquired aplastic anemia. Genomic DNA was employed as the template in profiling TCR beta VDJ and CDR3. TCRdb re-derived calls from the reads in MiXCR, one entry per CDR3 protein. This repertoire shows roughly 290,000 distinct CDR3 sequences, 56% found once; its top ten account for 1% to 1.5%. Patients sequenced had flow cytometry evidence of CD8+CD57+ cell expansion. The sample taken for sequencing was sorted CD4+, CD8+, or CD8+CD57+ T cells (not recorded which) from PBMCs. The receptor set was obtained from a human donor with aplastic anemia.

V is TRBV4-1 and J is TRBJ1-3; possible D gene TRBD1, 5 bases. This CDR3 comprises 19 residues. Germline CDR1 is MGHRA and CDR2 is YSYEKL. Deletions cut 3 bases from V and 0 bases from J, with 21 bases between. The CDR3 here is CASSQRSGDGASSGNTIYF. CDR3 DNA: TGCGCCAGCAGCCAGCGGAGCGGGGATGGGGCGAGCTCTGGAAACACCATATATTTT.

V and J are TRBV6-4 and TRBJ1-6; possibly TRBD1 for D (5 bases). The CDR3 loop spans 15 amino acids. Looked up from germline, CDR1 is MRHNA and CDR2 is SNTAGT. Trimming took off 3 bases at V and 8 bases at J, with 14 bases between the two ends. The CDR3 spells CASSEDGADDSPLHF. In DNA form, the CDR3 reads TGTGCCAGCAGTGAAGACGGGGCAGATGATTCACCCCTCCACTTT.

In regard to this clonotype: One end of the junction does not line up with germline, which may come from a read error. The chain uses TRBV7-9 and TRBJ1-1; 7 bases agree with TRBD1. Germline V lookup: CDR1 SEHNR, CDR2 FQNEAQ (reference sequence). The CDR3 covers 15 residues. The CDR3 DNA is TGTGCCAGCAGCCCAAGACAGGGTGTGAACACCGAAGCTTTCTTT. It is translated as CASSPRQGVNTEAFF.

Worth noting for this clonotype: A much larger clone lies a single base off, so this may be a read error. The rearrangement links TRBV6-6 to TRBJ2-1; TRBD2 matches 9 bases. The CDR3 is made up of 17 amino acids. Germline V lookup: CDR1 MNHNY, CDR2 SVGAGI (reference sequence). Here the CDR3 reads CASGYSIARGGPNEQFF. DNA for the CDR3: TGTGCCAGCGGTTACTCGATTGCGCGGGGGGGACCCAATGAGCAGTTCTTC.

This clonotype was seen more than once but under ten times. For the CDR3, the DNA is TGTGCCAGCAGTGCCCCCGGACTAGCGGTTGGAGAGACCCAGTACTTC. Translating it yields CASSAPGLAVGETQYF. The chain uses TRBV25-1 and TRBJ2-5, with 10 bases fitting TRBD2. The junction had 9 bases not matched to a gene; V was cut back by 4 bases and J by 4 bases. The CDR3 runs to 16 residues. The germline CDR1 and CDR2 sequences are MGHDK and SYGVNS.

This clonotype was observed a handful of times. J is TRBJ2-2 and V is TRBV7-2; 10 bases are shared with TRBD2. V was clipped by 5 bases and J by 4 bases; unmatched bases: 7. The germline V gene encodes CDR1 SGHTA and CDR2 FQGNSA. This CDR3 is 16 amino acids long. The CDR3 here is CASSLTGTSVTGELFF. In DNA form, the CDR3 reads TGTGCCAGCAGCCTGACCGGGACTAGCGTCACCGGGGAGCTGTTTTTT.

At least ten counts were recorded for this clonotype. The chain uses TRBV4-1 and TRBJ1-2; 8 nucleotides align to TRBD1. CDR3 length: 18 residues. CDR1 is MGHRA, CDR2 YSYEKL, per germline. After removal of 0 bases from V and 4 bases from J, the junction contained 13 bases not matched to a gene. In DNA form, the CDR3 reads TGCGCCAGCAGCCAAGACTGGACAGGGAAGGGCTTAGGCTATGGCTACACCTTC. It translates to CASSQDWTGKGLGYGYTF.

CDR3 region: CSASRLGLFNQPQHF. The CDR3 DNA sequence: TGCAGTGCTAGTAGGCTGGGACTGTTCAATCAGCCCCAGCATTTT. The rearrangement links TRBV20-1 to TRBJ1-5, with D perhaps TRBD1 (5 bases). Deletions cut 3 bases from V and 3 bases from J, with 15 bases between. From germline, CDR1 is DFQATT and CDR2 SNEGSKA (reference sequence). This CDR3 comprises 15 residues.

The chain is built from TRBV10-3 and TRBJ2-3; D ambiguous. V was cut by 2 bases and J by 9 bases, with 6 bases left in between. Germline-derived CDR1 and CDR2 are ENHRY and SYGVKD. The CDR3 extends over 11 amino acids. This CDR3 is CAISEGNTQYF. The CDR3 DNA sequence: TGTGCCATCAGTGAGGGAAACACGCAGTATTTT.

The chain combines TRBV2 with TRBJ1-1; 11 positions agree with TRBD1. The germline V gene encodes CDR1 SNHLY and CDR2 FYNNEI. The CDR3 is 14 amino acids. Trimming cost V 6 bases and J 6 bases; bases outside gene matches: 6. The DNA for the CDR3 is TGTGCCAGCAGGCATGGGACAGGGGGGTCTGAAGCTTTCTTT. Protein sequence: CASRHGTGGSEAFF.

The chain recombines TRBV6-6 with TRBJ1-2; a weak D match, TRBD1 (5 bases). The ends were cut back, 8 bases at V and 2 bases at J, with 12 bases in the middle. The V gene's germline CDR1 is MNHNY and CDR2 SVGAGI (reference sequence). The CDR3 is made up of 13 amino acids. This CDR3 is CASFQGANYGYTF. The CDR3, as DNA: TGTGCCAGCTTCCAGGGCGCGAACTATGGCTACACCTTC.

This chain joins TRBV29-1 and TRBJ1-2; TRBD1 matches at 9 bases. The V gene's germline CDR1 is SQVTM and CDR2 ANQGSEA. V shed 4 bases, J shed 8 bases, and the junction held 8 bases outside the gene matches. This CDR3 has 13 residues. The CDR3 DNA sequence: TGCAGCGTTGGCGGGACAGGGTTTGGGGGCTACACCTTC. Translation: CSVGGTGFGGYTF. Combining the CDR3 with reference TRBV29-1 and TRBJ1-2 gives the whole variable domain SAVISQKPSRDICQRGTSLTIQCQVDSQVTMMFWYRQQPGQSLTLIATANQGSEATYESGFVIDKFPISRPNLTFSTLTVSNMSPEDSSIYLCSVGGTGFGGYTFGSGTRLTVV.

This clonotype was counted once. The rearrangement links TRBV12-3 or TRBV12-4 to TRBJ2-7; D might be TRBD1 or TRBD2, each matching 5 bases. The CDR3 is 12 residues long. V lost 7 bases and J lost 4, with 11 bases in between. CDR3 in DNA: TGTGCCAGCACTAGCCAGGGATACGAGCAGTACTTC. Protein: CASTSQGYEQYF.

This chain connects TRBV7-6 to TRBJ1-1; D is undetermined. The CDR3 sequence is 15 residues long. V was shortened by 3 bases and J by 4 bases, with 15 bases between the two germline ends. The germline V gene encodes CDR1 SGHVS and CDR2 FNYEAQ. The CDR3 bases are TGTGCCAGCAGCTTTGGCCTAAGCGGGAGCACTGAAGCTTTCTTT. Protein product: CASSFGLSGSTEAFF.